A selection of T cell receptor beta chains follows, all from one sample in a study of human T cells and chemical hapten exposure. TCRdb re-derived calls from the RACE reads in MiXCR, one entry per CDR3 protein. Among around 120,000 distinct CDR3 sequences listed, approximately 13% were seen once. The material was whole blood, obtained in connection with sensitization to the hapten diphenylcyclopropenone (DPC). These receptors were taken from a woman aged 18 to 35 with alopecia areata. Some clones in this sample may be carry-over from other donors' samples. CDR3s include the opening cysteine and the closing phenylalanine or tryptophan. The order of the fields is D gene, J gene, V gene, CDR3 length, clone size, CDR3 DNA, CDR3 protein. A D gene is named only where the DNA matches it firmly. Rows give clone size only sometimes, using once, few, many, or a class for an expanded clone.

TRBD1,TRBJ2-7,TRBV13,14,few,TGTGCCAGCAGCCGCCGGGACAGAACCTACGAGCAGTACTTC,CASSRRDRTYEQYF
NA,TRBJ2-7,TRBV5-4,13,few,TGTGCCAGCAGCCCGATGGGCTCCTACGAGCAGTACTTC,CASSPMGSYEQYF
NA,TRBJ2-6,TRBV7-9,15,NA,TGTGCCAGCAGCTTAGCAAGTACTGGGGCCAACGTCCTGACTTTC,CASSLASTGANVLTF
TRBD2,TRBJ2-4,TRBV28,18,few,TGTGCCAGCAGTTGGGCTAGCGGGGGGGCCGAAGTCAAAAACATTCAGTACTTC,CASSWASGGAEVKNIQYF
TRBD2,TRBJ2-5,TRBV11-2,15,many,TGTGCCAGCAGCCTGCTCTCTAGCGGACAAGAGACCCAGTACTTC,CASSLLSSGQETQYF
NA,TRBJ2-7,TRBV6-2/TRBV6-3,16,few,TGTGCCAGCAGTTACTCGAAGTTCGGGACAAAGGAGGAGCAGTACTTC,CASSYSKFGTKEEQYF
NA,TRBJ2-7,TRBV12-3/TRBV12-4,15,few,TGTGCCAGCAGCCCCCAGAGCGGTGCGTACTACGAGCAGTACTTC,CASSPQSGAYYEQYF
NA,TRBJ2-5,TRBV9,15,many,TGTGCCAGCAGCGTAGGGAACGGGGGTGCAGAGACCCAGTACTTC,CASSVGNGGAETQYF
NA,TRBJ2-5,TRBV18,15,NA,TGTGCCAGCTCACTCGCCATAGGGCCTACGGAGACCCAGTACTTC,CASSLAIGPTETQYF
NA,TRBJ2-3,TRBV4-3,14,few,TGCGCCAGCAGCCAAGAACTGCGGCGAGATACGCAGTATTTT,CASSQELRRDTQYF
TRBD1,TRBJ1-2,TRBV20-1,14,many,TGCAGTGCTAATCGTAGAGGACAGGGAAATGGCTACACCTTC,CSANRRGQGNGYTF
NA,TRBJ1-6,TRBV7-2,14,few,TGTGCCAGCAGCTCTGGGGGTTGGAATTCACCCCTCCACTTT,CASSSGGWNSPLHF
TRBD2,TRBJ2-1,TRBV9,16,many,TGTGCCAGCAGCGTACCACGACTAGCAGGAATCAATGAGCAGTTCTTC,CASSVPRLAGINEQFF
NA,TRBJ1-4,TRBV12-5,12,NA,TGTGCTAGTGGTCAGGGGAATGAAAAACTGTTTTTT,CASGQGNEKLFF
TRBD2,TRBJ2-1,TRBV7-9,16,NA,TGTGCCAGCACCCCTATAGAAAGTAGCGGGGTCAATGAGCAGTTCTTC,CASTPIESSGVNEQFF
NA,TRBJ2-2,TRBV4-3,14,NA,TGCGCCAGCCGAGGAAAGTCCAACACCGGGGAGCTGTTTTTT,CASRGKSNTGELFF
TRBD1,TRBJ2-1,TRBV18,14,NA,TGTGCCAGCTCACCGGGACAGGCCTACAATGAGCAGTTCTTC,CASSPGQAYNEQFF
NA,TRBJ2-3,TRBV29-1,13,few,TGCAGCGTTTTGGACCTAAGGTCAGATACGCAGTATTTT,CSVLDLRSDTQYF
NA,TRBJ2-4,TRBV3-1,16,few,TGTGCCAGCAGCCAATTCTCCAACCGGGACGTCAACATTCAGTACTTC,CASSQFSNRDVNIQYF
TRBD1,TRBJ2-3,TRBV6-5,14,few,TGTGCCAGCAGTCGACAGGGGGACACAGATACGCAGTATTTT,CASSRQGDTDTQYF
NA,TRBJ2-5,TRBV29-1,15,NA,TGCAGCGCCTTGATGATGGACAGTCGGCAAGAGACCCAGTACTTC,CSALMMDSRQETQYF
NA,TRBJ1-3,TRBV20-1,14,many,TGCAGTGTGATCGGGGACCCCTCTGGAAACACCATATATTTT,CSVIGDPSGNTIYF
TRBD1,TRBJ1-3,TRBV2,13,few,TGTGCCAGTACAGGGGCGCGAGGAAACACCATATATTTT,CASTGARGNTIYF
TRBD1,TRBJ2-7,TRBV20-1,12,NA,TGCAGTGCTAGTGGACAGGGGGACGGGCAGTACTTC,CSASGQGDGQYF
NA,TRBJ2-7,TRBV6-2/TRBV6-3,15,NA,TGTGCCACTTCCACCAGTCTCCCCCCTCGCTACGAGCAGTACTTC,CATSTSLPPRYEQYF
NA,TRBJ2-7,TRBV10-3,14,NA,TGTGCCATCAGTGAGTCGGGGCCTTCCTACGAGCAGTACTTC,CAISESGPSYEQYF
NA,TRBJ1-5,TRBV23-1,15,NA,TGCGCCAGCAGTCAAGGACAGCTAAGCAATCAGCCCCAGCATTTT,CASSQGQLSNQPQHF
TRBD1,TRBJ1-1,TRBV10-1,13,few,TGCGCCAGCAGCGGACAGGGTGCGGCTGAAGCTTTCTTT,CASSGQGAAEAFF
NA,TRBJ2-1,TRBV11-2,14,many,TGTGCCAGCAGCTTCAACAGGAACCTCAATGAGCAGTTCTTC,CASSFNRNLNEQFF
TRBD2,TRBJ2-3,TRBV20-1,13,NA,TGCAGTGCTAGAGTAGCGGGGGCAGATACGCAGTATTTT,CSARVAGADTQYF
TRBD1,TRBJ2-7,TRBV10-1,16,NA,TGCGCCAGCAGCCCTAGGCCGGGACAGGGTTTTTACGAGCAGTACTTC,CASSPRPGQGFYEQYF
TRBD1,TRBJ1-5,TRBV20-1,14,many,TGCAGTGCTAGAGTACAGGGGGAGAGTCAGCCCCAGCATTTT,CSARVQGESQPQHF
NA,TRBJ1-1,TRBV12-3/TRBV12-4,11,NA,TGTGCCATCGACAAGAACACTGAAGCTTTCTTT,CAIDKNTEAFF
TRBD1,TRBJ2-4,TRBV11-2,15,NA,TGTGCCAGCAGCTTAGATTCGACAGGGGTAAACATTCAGTACTTC,CASSLDSTGVNIQYF
NA,TRBJ2-5,TRBV27,13,few,TGTGCCAGCAGTCCGGCGGGGCAGGGGACCCAGTACTTC,CASSPAGQGTQYF
NA,TRBJ1-5,TRBV6-2/TRBV6-3,18,few,TGTGCCAGCAGTTACGCCGGGGACCCTAGGGAATTCAATCAGCCCCAGCATTTT,CASSYAGDPREFNQPQHF
NA,TRBJ2-6,TRBV29-1,16,many,TGCAGCGTTGGAACAGGATGGAGCTCTGGGGCCAACGTCCTGACTTTC,CSVGTGWSSGANVLTF
NA,TRBJ1-1,TRBV5-1,19,few,TGCGCCAGCAGCTTGGGACTAAACCAGGGGAGCCTCATGAACACTGAAGCTTTCTTT,CASSLGLNQGSLMNTEAFF
NA,TRBJ2-6,TRBV4-3,16,once,TGCGCCAGCAGCCAAGATTCAGGGACCGGGGCCAACGTCCTGACTTTC,CASSQDSGTGANVLTF
NA,TRBJ1-5,TRBV20-1,12,NA,TGCAGTGCTAGAGTGACAAATCAGCCCCAGCATTTT,CSARVTNQPQHF
NA,TRBJ1-3,TRBV6-6,16,few,TGTGCCAGCAGTTACCAGAAGGCCAATGATGGAAACACCATATATTTT,CASSYQKANDGNTIYF
NA,TRBJ2-5,TRBV7-9,15,NA,TGTGCCAGCAGCTTAGTAAAGGCAGGGAGTGAGACCCAGTACTTC,CASSLVKAGSETQYF
NA,TRBJ2-3,TRBV12-3/TRBV12-4,14,few,TGTGCCAGCAGTTTATCCGGCCATACAGATACGCAGTATTTT,CASSLSGHTDTQYF
TRBD2,TRBJ2-5,TRBV12-3/TRBV12-4,16,many,TGTGCCAGCAGTGCCCTGACTAGCGGATCAAAAGAGACCCAGTACTTC,CASSALTSGSKETQYF
NA,TRBJ2-5,TRBV9,15,many,TGTGCCAGCAGCGTTGGAGACTACCTTCAAGAGACCCAGTACTTC,CASSVGDYLQETQYF